This T cell receptor beta chain is drawn from a study of cytomegalovirus exposure and HLA in healthy donors. The study sampled nominally healthy donors, though unrecorded immune exposures were likely. A multiplex PCR was run with 60 Vbeta primers and 13 Jbeta primers. Profiled with immunoSEQ multiplex PCR; TCRdb holds only in-frame clones, not every one. The sample holds approximately 120,000 clones; 81% are singletons and the top ten take approximately 0.99%. Points from the study as a whole: Roughly even sequencing depth across donors was the assumption behind the presence/absence analyses. Earlier analysis yielded a pattern in which most TCR beta V segments were productive about 90% or about 30% of the time. Generally TCR sequences proved uncommon, though certain public TCRs appeared in numerous donors.

As regards this clone: What it binds is not known.

This clonotype was sampled from a woman aged 25-40 years in good health and CMV-seronegative. Sequencing input: PBMCs.

The CDR3 reads CASSLEDIANYGYTF. CDR3 in DNA: TGCGCCAGCAGCTTGGAAGATATAGCTAACTATGGCTACACCTTC. The chain is built from TRBV5-1 and TRBJ1-2, with D hard to call. The CDR3 contains 15 residues. Germline assignment: CDR1 SGHRS and CDR2 YFSETQ. V dropped 0 bases and J dropped 0 bases, with 9 bases sitting between them. The full variable domain, its missing parts supplied by reference TRBV5-1 and TRBJ1-2, is KAGVTQTPRYLIKTRGQQVTLSCSPISGHRSVSWYQQTPGQGLQFLFEYFSETQRNKGNFPGRFSGRQFSNSRSEMNVSTLELGDSALYLCASSLEDIANYGYTFGSGTRLTVV.